This T cell receptor beta chain was sequenced during a study of blood T cell repertoires in COVID-19. This CDR3 is built from 16 residues. Trimming took 6 bases from V and 0 from J, leaving 16 bases between them. From germline, CDR1 is SGHKS and CDR2 YYEKEE (reference sequence). This clone occurred once. TCRdb's copy holds only in-frame clones and misses some; the assay was immunoSEQ multiplex PCR. Of fewer than 350,000 clones in the sample, roughly 91% were seen once. Sample: peripheral blood. V is TRBV5-5 and J is TRBJ1-5; D is unresolved. The TCR comes from a man in his forties or fifties with acute or convalescent COVID-19. As DNA, the CDR3 is TGTGCCAGCACTCCGAGTTTTTTTCTTAGCAATCAGCCCCAGCATTTT. This sequence encodes CASTPSFFLSNQPQHF.